The 31 T cell receptor beta chains listed next were all sequenced from one sample in a study of blood T cell repertoires in COVID-19. TCRdb's table, derived via immunoSEQ multiplex PCR, lists solely in-frame clones and lacks some. The table lists a few hundred thousand clones, 75% to 90% of them singletons, with approximately 1.9% in the top ten. Input material: PBMCs or T cells enriched from blood (not recorded which). Receptors originate from a woman aged 50 to 65 who had recovered from COVID-19.

J is TRBJ1-2 and V is TRBV4-1; 10 bases fit TRBD1. This CDR3 region has 15 residues. Germline CDR1 reads MGHRA; CDR2 reads YSYEKL. Trimming cost V 1 base and J 8 bases; bases outside gene matches: 7. CDR3 sequence: CASSQAGADRGGYTF. DNA of the CDR3: TGCGCCAGCAGCCAAGCGGGGGCGGACAGGGGGGGCTACACCTTC.

The V gene is TRBV11-1, the J gene TRBJ1-2; 8 bases are shared with TRBD1. Germline assignment: CDR1 SGHAT and CDR2 FQDESV (reference sequence). V gave up 5 bases and J gave up 6 bases; unmatched junction bases: 8. The CDR3 loop spans 14 amino acids. The CDR3 region has the DNA TGTGCCAGCAGCCCAGGACAGGGCCTTGATGGCTACACCTTC. Its translation: CASSPGQGLDGYTF.

The J gene is TRBJ1-2, the V gene TRBV24-1, with 7 bases aligning to TRBD1. CDR3 size: 13 residues. Germline CDR1 and CDR2: KGHDR and SFDVKD. The J segment lost 8 bases and the V segment lost 4 bases, leaving 6 bases of the junction unmatched. CDR3 bases: TGTGCCACCAGTGAATGGGACAGTGGGGGCTACACCTTC. Protein product: CATSEWDSGGYTF.

This rearrangement joins TRBV28 to TRBJ1-1, with a possible D match to TRBD1 (6 bases). Germline-derived CDR1 and CDR2 are MDHEN and SYDVKM. V shed 10 bases and J shed 0 bases, with 9 bases lying between them. The CDR3 is made up of 12 amino acids. The CDR3 DNA reads as TGTGCCACCCAGGGGCTGAACACTGAAGCTTTCTTT. Translation: CATQGLNTEAFF. Supplemented by reference TRBV28 and TRBJ1-1, the full variable domain reads DVKVTQSSRYLVKRTGEKVFLECVQDMDHENMFWYRQDPGLGLRLIYFSYDVKMKEKGDIPEGYSVSREKKERFSLILESASTNQTSMYLCATQGLNTEAFFGQGTRLTVV.

The V gene is TRBV15, the J gene TRBJ2-3, with D possibly TRBD1 on 5 matching bases. Deletions cut 3 bases from V and 1 base from J, with 17 bases between. Germline CDR1 LNHNV, CDR2 YYDKDF (reference sequence). This CDR3 has 17 residues. In DNA form, the CDR3 reads TGTGCCACCAGCAGCCCCTCAGGGTCCTCTGGCACAGATACGCAGTATTTT. This codes for CATSSPSGSSGTDTQYF.

This clone was detected only once. The chain joins TRBV4-1 to TRBJ2-7; tentative D call: TRBD1 (5 bases). CDR1 is MGHRA and CDR2 is YSYEKL in the germline V gene. V was cut by 1 base and J by 6 bases, with 13 bases left in between. This CDR3 comprises 14 residues. CDR3 nucleotide sequence: TGCGCCAGCAGCCAAGTCGCAGGGCAGCCCGAGCAGTACTTC. It specifies CASSQVAGQPEQYF.

The rearrangement uses TRBV4-2 and TRBJ2-7; 16 nucleotides align to TRBD2. Trimming took 3 bases from V and 9 from J; bases not matched to a gene: 2. The CDR3 has 14 residues. Germline V lookup: CDR1 LGHNA, CDR2 YNFKEQ. The DNA of the CDR3 is TGTGCCAGCAGCCAGGGACTAGCGGGAGGGGTGCAGTACTTC. The encoded protein is CASSQGLAGGVQYF.

V gene TRBV28 combines with J gene TRBJ1-6, with D possibly TRBD1 on 5 matching bases. Per the germline V gene, CDR1 is MDHEN and CDR2 is SYDVKM. V lost 7 bases to trimming and J lost 2 bases, with 12 bases between them. CDR3 length: 15 residues. Here the CDR3 reads CASKIETAYNSPLHF. CDR3 DNA: TGTGCCAGCAAAATTGAGACAGCCTATAATTCACCCCTCCACTTT.

V gene TRBV19 combines with J gene TRBJ2-1; 9 bases match TRBD1. This CDR3 contains 13 residues. After removal of 6 bases from V and 6 bases from J, the junction contained 3 bases not matched to a gene. In germline, CDR1 is LNHDA, CDR2 SQIVND (reference sequence). The CDR3 reads CASRVTGGNEQFF. CDR3 coding DNA: TGTGCCAGTAGAGTGACAGGGGGCAATGAGCAGTTCTTC. Full variable domain (missing parts from reference TRBV19 and TRBJ2-1): DGGITQSPKYLFRKEGQNVTLSCEQNLNHDAMYWYRQDPGQGLRLIYYSQIVNDFQKGDIAEGYSVSREKKESFPLTVTSAQKNPTAFYLCASRVTGGNEQFFGPGTRLTVL.

V and J are TRBV28 and TRBJ1-2, with D hard to call. CDR1 MDHEN and CDR2 SYDVKM come from the germline V gene. CDR3 size: 13 residues. The V end was cut by 4 bases, the J end by 4 bases, with 10 bases between. The CDR3 nucleotides read TGTGCCAGCAGTTCCTCCCAGGCCTATGGCTACACCTTC. This sequence encodes CASSSSQAYGYTF.

V and J are TRBV5-1 and TRBJ2-6; tentatively, D is TRBD1 (6 bases). Per the germline V gene, CDR1 is SGHRS and CDR2 is YFSETQ. The CDR3 length is 16 residues. Between the trimmed V and J ends, which lost 4 bases and 4 bases, there was a span of 15 bases. CDR3 sequence reads: CASSESTGLGANVLTF. The CDR3 nucleotides are TGCGCCAGCAGCGAATCAACAGGGTTAGGGGCCAACGTCCTGACTTTC.

V usage is TRBV11-2 and J usage is TRBJ2-7; no reliable D call. The germline gives CDR1 SGHAT, CDR2 FQNNGV. This CDR3 has 14 residues. The V end lost 0 bases, the J end lost 3 bases, and 9 bases lay between the germline ends. The CDR3 protein is CASSLDSQLYEQYF. The DNA for the CDR3 is TGTGCCAGCAGCTTAGATTCACAGCTCTACGAGCAGTACTTC.

This chain joins TRBV9 and TRBJ1-6; TRBD1 matches 7 bases. Looked up from germline, CDR1 is SGDLS and CDR2 is YYNGEE. CDR3 length: 15 amino acids. Trimming took 3 bases from V and 6 from J; bases not matched to a gene: 6. The CDR3 DNA is TGTGCCAGCAGCGATGGGACAGCCTTTAATTCACCCCTCCACTTT. It codes for CASSDGTAFNSPLHF.

The rearrangement joins TRBV7-6 to TRBJ2-7; D is perhaps TRBD2 (6 bases). The germline V gene encodes CDR1 SGHVS and CDR2 FNYEAQ. Trimming removed 5 bases from V and 4 bases from J, with 21 bases in between. This CDR3 region has 16 residues. The CDR3 DNA reads TGTGCCAGCAGCCTGGCGTCGGGTAGCGGCAAGTACGAGCAGTACTTC. Residues: CASSLASGSGKYEQYF.

This chain joins TRBV9 and TRBJ1-6, with a possible D match to TRBD1 (5 bases). CDR3 length equals 14 residues. V lost 0 bases and J 8 bases, leaving 9 bases between the germline ends. Germline CDR1 SGDLS, CDR2 YYNGEE. CDR3 residues: CASSVAIRDSPLHF. The CDR3 nucleotides are TGTGCCAGCAGCGTAGCTATCAGGGATTCACCCCTCCACTTT. Full variable domain (missing parts from reference TRBV9 and TRBJ1-6): DSGVTQTPKHLITATGQRVTLRCSPRSGDLSVYWYQQSLDQGLQFLIQYYNGEERAKGNILERFSAQQFPDLHSELNLSSLELGDSALYFCASSVAIRDSPLHFGNGTRLTVT.

This clone was observed a handful of times. The chain uses TRBV20-1 and TRBJ2-5, with D perhaps matching TRBD1 (6 bases). Germline V CDR1 and CDR2: DFQATT, SNEGSKA (reference sequence). The CDR3 spans 11 residues. Trimming stripped 6 bases from V and 5 bases from J, with 10 bases between. CDR3 sequence: CSAQQGETQYF. Here the CDR3 DNA reads TGCAGTGCACAGCAGGGGGAGACCCAGTACTTC.

The CDR3 DNA sequence: TGTGCCAGCAGCCAGACAGTGGCACCCCTCCACTTT. Its translation is CASSQTVAPLHF. The genes are TRBV3-1 (or the pseudogene TRBV3-2) and TRBJ1-6; TRBD1 might be the D (5 bases). CDR1 and CDR2 (germline): LGHDT, YNNKEL (reference sequence). The CDR3 totals 12 residues. V was clipped by 3 bases and J by 11 bases, with 8 bases between them.

This chain links TRBV6-5 with TRBJ2-1; the D gene is possibly TRBD2 (5 bases). Trimming removed 0 bases at V and 6 bases at J, with 15 bases between. CDR3 length equals 16 residues. Germline V gene lookup returns CDR1 MNHEY and CDR2 SVGAGI. The CDR3 DNA sequence: TGTGCCAGCAGTTACTCGACTATTTTGTCGACCAATGAGCAGTTCTTC. Its protein is CASSYSTILSTNEQFF.

The chain is built from TRBV15 and TRBJ1-5, with 9 bases matching TRBD1. V shed 0 bases and J 5 bases; nucleotides not matched to a gene: 2. The CDR3 sequence is 15 residues long. Per the germline V gene, CDR1 is LNHNV and CDR2 is YYDKDF (reference sequence). As DNA, the CDR3 is TGTGCCACCAGCAGAGAAGGACAGGGGTATCAGCCCCAGCATTTT. Protein product: CATSREGQGYQPQHF.

This sequence joins TRBV19 and TRBJ1-6; perhaps TRBD1 as D (6 bases). This CDR3 contains 17 residues. Trimming shortened V by 3 bases and J by 6 bases, and 18 bases separated the two germline ends. Germline V gene sequence: CDR1 LNHDA, CDR2 SQIVND (reference sequence). In nucleotides, the CDR3 is TGTGCCAGTAGTATGATATACCCCGCACAGGGTAATTCACCCCTCCACTTT. Protein product: CASSMIYPAQGNSPLHF.

V usage is TRBV24-1 and J usage is TRBJ1-1; D gene unclear. The CDR3 totals 16 residues. Trimming removed 5 bases from V and 1 base from J, with 16 bases in between. The germline V gene has CDR1 KGHDR and CDR2 SFDVKD. This CDR3 reads CATSATTSLGNTEAFF. CDR3 bases: TGTGCCACCAGTGCCACTACCTCACTGGGGAACACTGAAGCTTTCTTT.

This clone was picked up one time. The CDR3 DNA follows: TGCGCCAGCAGCCCCTGGGACAAGATGAACACTGAAGCTTTCTTT. It is translated as CASSPWDKMNTEAFF. This chain joins TRBV5-1 and TRBJ1-1, with D possibly being TRBD1 (6 bases). The CDR3 totals 15 residues. Trimming took 4 bases from V and 0 from J, leaving 13 bases between them. CDR1 is SGHRS, CDR2 YFSETQ, per germline.

The J gene is TRBJ2-4, the V gene TRBV4-2; the match to TRBD2 covers 12 bases. The CDR3 covers 18 residues. V lost 3 bases, J lost 0 bases, and 6 bases stayed unmatched. From germline, CDR1 is LGHNA and CDR2 YNFKEQ. CDR3 region: CASSHGTSGSLAKNIQYF. The CDR3 nucleotides are TGTGCCAGCAGCCACGGGACTAGCGGGTCCCTAGCCAAAAACATTCAGTACTTC.

The V gene is TRBV6-5, the J gene TRBJ1-2; D might be TRBD1 (5 bases). The germline V gene has CDR1 MNHEY and CDR2 SVGAGI. Trimming left V 2 bases short and J 8 bases short, with 18 bases between. This CDR3 comprises 15 residues. The CDR3 here is CASSYAGGLLYGYTF. The CDR3 nucleotides read TGTGCCAGCAGTTACGCGGGGGGTCTGCTATACGGCTACACCTTC.

The chain has TRBV19 and TRBJ2-6; D is perhaps TRBD2 (5 bases). The germline gives CDR1 LNHDA, CDR2 SQIVND (reference sequence). CDR3 length: 14 amino acids. V lost 3 bases to trimming and J lost 13 bases, with 16 bases between them. The CDR3 loop reads CASSINSGLQVLTF. As DNA, the CDR3 is TGTGCCAGTAGTATTAATTCGGGGTTGCAGGTCCTGACTTTC.

This clone occurred once. CDR3 sequence reads: CSVGDSGYGYTF. The CDR3 nucleotides read TGCAGCGTTGGGGACAGCGGCTATGGCTACACCTTC. This chain uses TRBV29-1 with TRBJ1-2; 7 bases agree with TRBD1. Per germline, CDR1 SQVTM and CDR2 ANQGSEA. CDR3 length: 12 amino acids. V lost 4 bases to trimming and J lost 4 bases; unmatched junction nucleotides: 3.

This chain joins TRBV7-9 and TRBJ1-1; D call uncertain. V was pared by 1 base and J by 8 bases, with 14 bases between. The CDR3 extends over 14 amino acids. CDR1 is SEHNR and CDR2 is FQNEAQ in the germline V gene (reference sequence). The CDR3 DNA reads TGTGCCAGCAGCTTAGACTTTGGGCCAGGAGAAGCTTTCTTT. Translation: CASSLDFGPGEAFF.

The chain joins TRBV11-2 to TRBJ2-5, with a weak D call TRBD1 (7 bases). Germline V CDR1 and CDR2: SGHAT, FQNNGV. The length of the CDR3 is 13 residues. Deletions cut 3 bases from V and 14 bases from J, with 19 bases between. Written as DNA, the CDR3 is TGTGCCAGCAGCTTTAGGAGGATGCGGGACAGTTACTTC. As protein: CASSFRRMRDSYF.

The V call is TRBV19, the J call TRBJ1-1, with 9 nucleotides matching TRBD1. From germline, CDR1 is LNHDA and CDR2 SQIVND (reference sequence). CDR3 length: 17 amino acids. The J segment lost 4 bases and the V segment lost 7 bases, leaving 16 bases of the junction unmatched. CDR3 sequence (DNA): TGTGCCAGTATCCCCCGGGACAGGGCGTCTAAGGGCACTGAAGCTTTCTTT. Translated, it gives CASIPRDRASKGTEAFF. Using reference TRBV19 and TRBJ1-1 for the parts outside the CDR3, the full variable domain is DGGITQSPKYLFRKEGQNVTLSCEQNLNHDAMYWYRQDPGQGLRLIYYSQIVNDFQKGDIAEGYSVSREKKESFPLTVTSAQKNPTAFYLCASIPRDRASKGTEAFFGQGTRLTVV.

The chain recombines TRBV10-3 with TRBJ2-3; possible D gene TRBD1, 5 bases. Between the trimmed V and J ends, which lost 3 bases and 2 bases, there was a span of 9 bases. Germline V gene sequence: CDR1 ENHRY, CDR2 SYGVKD. CDR3 length: 14 amino acids. The CDR3: CAISEGALTDTQYF. The CDR3 DNA reads as TGTGCCATCAGTGAAGGGGCGCTCACAGATACGCAGTATTTT.

The chain links TRBV5-1 to TRBJ1-1, with D possibly being TRBD1 (6 bases). V shed 3 bases and J shed 5 bases, with 23 bases lying between them. The CDR3 totals 17 residues. CDR1 and CDR2 (germline): SGHRS, YFSETQ. DNA of the CDR3: TGCGCCAGCAGCTCTTTTTTCGGACAGTCGAGGGTAACTGAAGCTTTCTTT. It is translated as CASSSFFGQSRVTEAFF.